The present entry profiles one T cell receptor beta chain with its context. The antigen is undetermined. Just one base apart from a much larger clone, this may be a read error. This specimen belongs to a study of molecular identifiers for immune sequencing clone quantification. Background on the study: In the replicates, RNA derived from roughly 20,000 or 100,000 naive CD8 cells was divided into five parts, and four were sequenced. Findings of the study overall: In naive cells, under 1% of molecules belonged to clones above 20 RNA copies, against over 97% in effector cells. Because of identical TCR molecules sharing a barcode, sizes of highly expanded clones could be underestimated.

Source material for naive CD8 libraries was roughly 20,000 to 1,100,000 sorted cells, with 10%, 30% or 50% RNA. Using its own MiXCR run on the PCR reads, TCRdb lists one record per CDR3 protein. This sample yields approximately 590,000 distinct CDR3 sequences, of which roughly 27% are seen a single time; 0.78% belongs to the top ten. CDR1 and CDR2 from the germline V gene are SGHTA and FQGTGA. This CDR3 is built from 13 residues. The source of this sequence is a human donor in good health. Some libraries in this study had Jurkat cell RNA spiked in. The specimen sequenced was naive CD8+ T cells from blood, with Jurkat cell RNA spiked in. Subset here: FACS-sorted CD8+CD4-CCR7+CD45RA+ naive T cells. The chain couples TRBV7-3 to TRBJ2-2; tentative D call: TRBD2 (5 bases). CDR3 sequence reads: CASSLLSAGVLFF. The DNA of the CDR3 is TGTGCCAGCAGCTTACTATCGGCCGGGGTGCTGTTTTTT.